This T cell receptor beta chain was obtained from a study of shared clonotypes between healthy human individuals. The CDR3 sequence is 16 residues long. V lost 3 bases and J lost 6, with 20 bases in between. The germline gives CDR1 SGHTA, CDR2 FQGTGA. The repertoire was sequenced with immunoSEQ multiplex PCR; TCRdb's copy has only in-frame clones and lacks some. The table shows approximately 1.4 million clones, with roughly 98% occurring only once. The clonotype was recovered from a man between 25 and 39 years old in good health. The chain has TRBV7-3 and TRBJ1-1; no clear D. The sequenced material came from naive CD4+ T cells sorted from blood. The subset here: CD45RA+ positively selected. CDR3 DNA sequence: TGTGCCAGCAGCTTGGGCAGCCCTCTCTTTGGCGCTGAAGCTTTCTTT. Protein product: CASSLGSPLFGAEAFF.